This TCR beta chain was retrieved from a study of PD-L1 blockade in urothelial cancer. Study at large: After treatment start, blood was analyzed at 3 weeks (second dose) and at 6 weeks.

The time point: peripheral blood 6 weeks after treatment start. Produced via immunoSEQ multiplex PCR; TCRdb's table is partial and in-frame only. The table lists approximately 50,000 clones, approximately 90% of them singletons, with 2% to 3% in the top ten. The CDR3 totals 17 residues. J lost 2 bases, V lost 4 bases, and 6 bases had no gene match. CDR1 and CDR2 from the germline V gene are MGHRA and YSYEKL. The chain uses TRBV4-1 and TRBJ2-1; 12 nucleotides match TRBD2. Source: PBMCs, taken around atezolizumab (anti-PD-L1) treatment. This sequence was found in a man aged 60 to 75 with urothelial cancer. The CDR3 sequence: CASSPRLAGDPYNEQFF. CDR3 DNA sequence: TGCGCCAGCAGCCCTCGACTAGCGGGAGACCCCTACAATGAGCAGTTCTTC.